This entry concerns a single TCR beta chain. The PCR employed 60 Vbeta primers together with 13 Jbeta primers. Clones were sequenced by immunoSEQ multiplex PCR, and TCRdb holds only the in-frame ones, with some missing. The table includes roughly 180,000 clones, approximately 82% detected once. This sample was included in a study of cytomegalovirus exposure and HLA in healthy donors. The TCR was taken from a woman between 40 and 50 years old in good health and CMV-seropositive. Sequenced: PBMCs.

The CDR3 is CASSSSVSGANVLTF. CDR3 DNA: TGTGCCAGCAGCTCGTCAGTATCTGGGGCCAACGTCCTGACTTTC. J is TRBJ2-6 and V is TRBV7-3; no firm D call. V dropped 4 bases and J dropped 1 base, with 8 bases sitting between them. CDR3 size: 15 residues. Germline V CDR1 and CDR2: SGHTA, FQGTGA.